The T cell receptor beta chain described here comes from a study of T cells in Graves' hyperthyroidism and ophthalmopathy. This clonotype was detected many times. The antigen is undetermined. Orbital computed tomography, thyroid ultrasound, serum thyroxine and TRAb, and clinical symptoms together informed the diagnoses. From more than 8 ml of fresh peripheral blood, PBMCs were isolated. General study findings and limits: Ophthalmopathy prediction by the model preceded onset by a median roughly 6 months. The majority of expanded thyroid clonotypes above 0.001 also appeared in blood.

Researchers took RNA transcripts and amplified the TCR beta CDR3 regions from them. The TCR CDR3 first-round RT-PCR relied on the HTBI primer set. Using its own MiXCR run on the multiplex PCR reads, TCRdb lists one record per CDR3 protein. The data contain 500,000 to 650,000 distinct CDR3 sequences, under 20% of them singletons. The CDR3 has 11 amino acids. Trimming took 2 bases from V and 3 from J, leaving 0 bases between them. From germline, CDR1 is KGHSH and CDR2 LQKENI. Sequenced sample: blood. The chain carries TRBV18 and TRBJ2-3; no reliable D call. The sequence derives from a woman between 18 and 29 years old with Graves' ophthalmopathy. The CDR3 loop reads CASSPTDTQYF. CDR3 DNA: TGTGCCAGCTCACCAACAGATACGCAGTATTTT.